The 20 T cell receptor beta chains below were found in one sample sequenced in a study of blood T cell repertoires in COVID-19. This table comes from immunoSEQ multiplex PCR, and its TCRdb copy is limited to in-frame clones, with some not included. The repertoire holds about 200,000 clones, with roughly 86% as singletons. Sequenced sample: PBMCs or T cells enriched from blood (not recorded which). The receptors originated from a man between 35 and 55 years old with acute COVID-19.

The chain uses TRBV2 and TRBJ2-7, with a weak D call TRBD2 (6 bases). V lost 6 bases and J 2 bases, leaving 8 bases between the germline ends. CDR1 is SNHLY, CDR2 FYNNEI, per germline. This CDR3 is 12 amino acids long. This chain's CDR3 is CASRWTTYEQYF. The CDR3 bases are TGTGCCAGCAGATGGACTACCTACGAGCAGTACTTC. Looking up the rest from reference TRBV2 and TRBJ2-7 gives the full variable domain: EPEVTQTPSHQVTQMGQEVILRCVPISNHLYFYWYRQILGQKVEFLVSFYNNEISEKSEIFDDQFSVERPDGSNFTLKIRSTKLEDSAMYFCASRWTTYEQYFGPGTRLTVT.

The chain links TRBV28 to TRBJ1-3; D unclear. The germline CDR1 and CDR2 sequences are MDHEN and SYDVKM. V was shortened by 7 bases and J by 0 bases, with 4 bases between the two germline ends. There are 12 residues in the CDR3. The CDR3 DNA reads as TGTGCCAGCACCCTCTCTGGAAACACCATATATTTT. Residues: CASTLSGNTIYF.

The V and J genes are TRBV11-3 and TRBJ2-2, with D possibly TRBD2 on 6 matching bases. Germline V gene sequence: CDR1 SGHNT, CDR2 YENEEA. The CDR3 is made up of 15 amino acids. The V end lost 1 base, the J end lost 4 bases, and 10 bases lay between the germline ends. CDR3 region: CASSLAGSLTGELFF. For the CDR3, the DNA is TGTGCCAGCAGCTTAGCCGGGAGTCTCACCGGGGAGCTGTTTTTT.

The V call is TRBV2, the J call TRBJ1-5; the match to TRBD1 covers 10 bases. The CDR3 has 15 amino acids. J gave up 4 bases and V 5 bases, and 5 bases lay outside the gene matches. Germline V gene lookup returns CDR1 SNHLY and CDR2 FYNNEI. DNA for the CDR3: TGTGCCAGCAGTCAAGGACAGGGGGGTAATCAGCCCCAGCATTTT. This gives the protein CASSQGQGGNQPQHF. Full variable domain (remainder filled in from reference TRBV2 and TRBJ1-5): EPEVTQTPSHQVTQMGQEVILRCVPISNHLYFYWYRQILGQKVEFLVSFYNNEISEKSEIFDDQFSVERPDGSNFTLKIRSTKLEDSAMYFCASSQGQGGNQPQHFGDGTRLSIL.

The table lists this clone with a few counts. The chain employs TRBV9 and TRBJ2-1; TRBD2 matches at 8 bases. V lost 1 base, J lost 9 bases, and 12 bases stayed unmatched. CDR1 and CDR2 (germline): SGDLS, YYNGEE. This CDR3 has 16 amino acids. The CDR3 DNA follows: TGTGCCAGCAGCGTAAGAGGAGCGGGAGAATGGGGTGAGCAGTTCTTC. As protein: CASSVRGAGEWGEQFF. The full variable domain, its missing parts supplied by reference TRBV9 and TRBJ2-1, is DSGVTQTPKHLITATGQRVTLRCSPRSGDLSVYWYQQSLDQGLQFLIQYYNGEERAKGNILERFSAQQFPDLHSELNLSSLELGDSALYFCASSVRGAGEWGEQFFGPGTRLTVL.

V and J are TRBV29-1 and TRBJ2-6; TRBD1 agrees at 8 bases. CDR3 size: 17 residues. Germline V gives CDR1 SQVTM, CDR2 ANQGSEA. The V and J ends lost 8 bases and 4 bases, in that order; junction bases with no gene match: 16. In DNA, the CDR3 is TGCAGCCTCGAGGGCTGGACAGGGAAAGCCGGGGCCAACGTCCTGACTTTC. Protein product: CSLEGWTGKAGANVLTF.

This clone was observed a single time. The chain has TRBV6-4 and TRBJ2-1, with 10 bases matching TRBD2. Germline CDR1 MRHNA, CDR2 SNTAGT. The CDR3 is 15 amino acids. The J segment lost 2 bases and the V segment lost 3 bases, leaving 1 base of the junction unmatched. The CDR3 protein is CASSETSGTYNEQFF. The CDR3 DNA sequence: TGTGCCAGCAGTGAAACTAGCGGGACCTACAATGAGCAGTTCTTC.

V is TRBV11-2 and J is TRBJ2-7; 7 nucleotides line up with TRBD2. Germline V lookup: CDR1 SGHAT, CDR2 FQNNGV. J lost 9 bases, V lost 1 base, and 18 bases had no gene match. The CDR3 covers 17 residues. Here the CDR3 DNA reads TGTGCCAGCAGCTTAGTTAGGGCTAGCGGTGGGGTCGGTGTGCAGTACTTC. Its protein is CASSLVRASGGVGVQYF.

The V gene is TRBV25-1, the J gene TRBJ1-1; tentatively, D is TRBD1 (5 bases). Trimming removed 2 bases from V and 3 bases from J, with 10 bases in between. This CDR3 contains 14 residues. Looked up from germline, CDR1 is MGHDK and CDR2 is SYGVNS. This CDR3 reads CASSEQTRDTEAFF. The CDR3 region has the DNA TGTGCCAGCAGTGAACAGACCAGGGACACTGAAGCTTTCTTT.

The chain links TRBV29-1 to TRBJ2-3, with D possibly being TRBD1 (6 bases). This CDR3 is built from 15 residues. The V end lost 3 bases, the J end lost 5 bases, and 18 bases lay between the germline ends. Germline CDR1 SQVTM, CDR2 ANQGSEA. DNA of the CDR3: TGCAGCGTTGAGCCGCTTTGGGGGCCCGAAGATACGCAGTATTTT. Translation: CSVEPLWGPEDTQYF.

The chain combines TRBV6-5 with TRBJ2-7; possibly TRBD1 for D (5 bases). This CDR3 comprises 15 residues. V was trimmed by 2 bases and J by 3 bases, leaving 14 bases between them. Per the germline V gene, CDR1 is MNHEY and CDR2 is SVGAGI. CDR3 sequence reads: CASSYRGVSVYEQYF. The CDR3 DNA is TGTGCCAGCAGTTACAGGGGCGTATCAGTCTACGAGCAGTACTTC.

The V gene is TRBV4-2, the J gene TRBJ2-7; maybe TRBD2 (6 bases). The germline V and J ends were trimmed by 0 bases and 6 bases, with 15 bases remaining between them. Germline V CDR1 and CDR2: LGHNA, YNFKEQ. This CDR3 has 15 residues. CDR3 amino acids: CASSQDTEGVGEQYF. In DNA form, the CDR3 reads TGTGCCAGCAGCCAAGACACGGAGGGTGTTGGCGAGCAGTACTTC.

This chain connects TRBV23-1 to TRBJ2-7; possibly TRBD1 for D (5 bases). TRBV23-1 qualifies as an ORF whose function is uncertain. CDR3 size: 18 residues. V was trimmed by 3 bases and J by 0 bases, leaving 21 bases between them. The CDR3 nucleotides are TGCGCCAGCAGTCATCATAGGGGCGGCAGGCCCAGCTCCTACGAGCAGTACTTC. Translating gives CASSHHRGGRPSSYEQYF.

The V gene is TRBV9, the J gene TRBJ1-1; tentative D call: TRBD1 (5 bases). Between the trimmed V and J ends, which lost 4 bases and 2 bases, there was a span of 9 bases. The CDR3 contains 13 residues. The germline V gene encodes CDR1 SGDLS and CDR2 YYNGEE. The CDR3 region is CASSTGHNTEAFF. The CDR3, as DNA: TGTGCCAGCAGCACTGGACATAACACTGAAGCTTTCTTT.

The chain uses TRBV28 and TRBJ1-5; 9 bases align to TRBD1. Germline loops: CDR1 MDHEN, CDR2 SYDVKM. With 3 bases clipped from V and 7 bases from J, the junction kept 10 bases outside the gene matches. The CDR3 is 16 amino acids. The CDR3 here is CASSFYRGPYGQPQHF. The DNA of the CDR3 is TGTGCCAGCAGTTTTTACAGGGGGCCTTACGGGCAGCCCCAGCATTTT.

The chain links TRBV7-2 to TRBJ2-3; TRBD2 is a possible D gene (6 bases). Trimming pared 1 base from V and 2 bases from J, leaving 13 bases between. The CDR3 is 16 residues long. In germline, CDR1 is SGHTA, CDR2 FQGNSA. The CDR3 region has the DNA TGTGCCAGCAGCTTAGTAGGGACTTCCTACACAGATACGCAGTATTTT. Its translation: CASSLVGTSYTDTQYF.

Only a few counts were recorded for this clone. This chain connects TRBV7-9 to TRBJ1-2; D is possibly TRBD1 (6 bases). Germline loops: CDR1 SEHNR, CDR2 FQNEAQ (reference sequence). The CDR3 has 17 amino acids. V dropped 5 bases and J dropped 5 bases, with 24 bases sitting between them. The CDR3 is CASSRGQLETGGYGYTF. The CDR3 DNA is TGTGCCAGCAGCCGAGGACAGCTGGAAACCGGAGGTTATGGCTACACCTTC.

The chain uses TRBV28 and TRBJ2-2, with 7 bases that match TRBD2. The ends lost 5 bases at V and 3 bases at J; junction bases unmatched: 9. Germline lookup yields CDR1 MDHEN and CDR2 SYDVKM. CDR3 length: 16 residues. CDR3 sequence reads: CASSPPGAGDTGELFF. For the CDR3, the DNA is TGTGCCAGCAGTCCCCCCGGGGCGGGGGACACCGGGGAGCTGTTTTTT. Variable domain in full (rest from reference TRBV28 and TRBJ2-2): DVKVTQSSRYLVKRTGEKVFLECVQDMDHENMFWYRQDPGLGLRLIYFSYDVKMKEKGDIPEGYSVSREKKERFSLILESASTNQTSMYLCASSPPGAGDTGELFFGEGSRLTVL.

V usage is TRBV18 and J usage is TRBJ2-1; 7 bases align to TRBD1. This CDR3 spans 16 amino acids. Germline CDR1 KGHSH, CDR2 LQKENI. J lost 8 bases, V lost 2 bases, and 12 bases had no gene match. The DNA for the CDR3 is TGTGCCAGCTCACCAAGTTGGGACAGAGCGACTGATGAGCAGTTCTTC. Translation gives CASSPSWDRATDEQFF.

The J gene is TRBJ1-1, the V gene TRBV7-9; possible D gene TRBD1, 5 bases. CDR1 and CDR2 (germline): SEHNR, FQNEAQ (reference sequence). The CDR3 sequence is 13 residues long. V shed 4 bases and J shed 1 base, with 7 bases lying between them. The CDR3 coding sequence is TGTGCCAGCAGCTGGGGGGGGAACACTGAAGCTTTCTTT. The encoded protein is CASSWGGNTEAFF.